Listed below are T cell receptor beta chains from one sample, sequenced in a study of T cell responses to AZD1222 COVID-19 vaccine. The data were produced by immunoSEQ multiplex PCR, yet TCRdb's version contains in-frame clones alone and is incomplete. Seen here are more than 150,000 clones, around nine tenths observed once, and the top ten hold 1.5%. Source: peripheral blood, taken 28 days after the second AZD1222 dose. The receptors derive from an adult who received the AZD1222 COVID-19 vaccine. Each CDR3 is given without its conserved first and last residue.

CDR3: ASSNGQGRTGELF
V: TRBV5-1
J: TRBJ2-2

CDR3: ASSLGTGGSLSYEQY
V: TRBV11-2
J: TRBJ2-7

CDR3: ASSPGGIYEQY
V: TRBV5-4
J: TRBJ2-7

CDR3: ASSLAGRTDTQY
V: TRBV6-5
J: TRBJ2-3

CDR3: ASSFRPGLGRNEQF
V: TRBV3-1/TRBV3-2
J: TRBJ2-1

CDR3: ASSPKSLGAEETQY
V: TRBV7-9
J: TRBJ2-5

CDR3: ASSLVPDTLAKNIQY
V: TRBV5-1
J: TRBJ2-4

CDR3: AWSLGGGLNEQF
V: TRBV30
J: TRBJ2-1

CDR3: ASGPGQASSGANVLT
V: TRBV7-9
J: TRBJ2-6

CDR3: ASSKKESTEAF
V: TRBV5-4
J: TRBJ1-1

CDR3: ASSLAPAGGYEQY
V: TRBV5-1
J: TRBJ2-7

CDR3: SVGGNYGYT
V: TRBV29-1
J: TRBJ1-2

CDR3: ARSTIWPGQQNYGYT
V: TRBV5-3
J: TRBJ1-2

CDR3: AWGVNTGELF
V: TRBV30
J: TRBJ2-2

CDR3: ASSFGTSGSNTGELF
V: TRBV5-1
J: TRBJ2-2

CDR3: ATSREGATQETQY
V: TRBV15
J: TRBJ2-5

CDR3: ASSTEDRNTEAF
V: TRBV6-5
J: TRBJ1-1

CDR3: ASSLSWNTEAF
V: TRBV18
J: TRBJ1-1

CDR3: ASSLRRAYNEQF
V: TRBV7-2
J: TRBJ2-1

CDR3: ATSEGQSYEQY
V: TRBV24-1
J: TRBJ2-7

CDR3: ATRQAGVRSTNEKLF
V: TRBV2
J: TRBJ1-4

CDR3: ALLQGNFETQY
V: TRBV30
J: TRBJ2-5

CDR3: ASSQDSMGLIGTEAF
V: TRBV4-1
J: TRBJ1-1

CDR3: ASTRTPTATNEKLF
V: TRBV2
J: TRBJ1-4

CDR3: ASSDQTTKLNTEAF
V: TRBV18
J: TRBJ1-1

CDR3: ASSFSSGRSGELF
V: TRBV27
J: TRBJ2-2

CDR3: ASSQDWNTIY
V: TRBV4-2
J: TRBJ1-3

CDR3: ASSQDSYGTYEQY
V: TRBV4-1
J: TRBJ2-7